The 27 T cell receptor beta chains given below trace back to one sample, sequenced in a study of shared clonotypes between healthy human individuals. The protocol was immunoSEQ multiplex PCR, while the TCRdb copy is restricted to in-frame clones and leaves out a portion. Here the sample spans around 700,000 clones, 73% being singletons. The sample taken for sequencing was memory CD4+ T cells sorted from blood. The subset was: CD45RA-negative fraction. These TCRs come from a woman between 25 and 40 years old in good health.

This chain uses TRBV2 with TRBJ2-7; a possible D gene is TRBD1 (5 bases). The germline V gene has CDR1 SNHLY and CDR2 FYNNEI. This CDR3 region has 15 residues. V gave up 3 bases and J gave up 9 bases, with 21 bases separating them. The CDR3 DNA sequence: TGTGCCAGCAGTGATCTCATAGGGGCGCTGCAGGGGCAGTACTTC. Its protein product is CASSDLIGALQGQYF.

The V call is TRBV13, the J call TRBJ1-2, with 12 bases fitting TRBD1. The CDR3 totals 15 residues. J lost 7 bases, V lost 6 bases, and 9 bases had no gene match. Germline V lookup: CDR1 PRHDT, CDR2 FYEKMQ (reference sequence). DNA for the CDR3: TGTGCCAGCAGTGGGACAGGGGGCTCTTTGAGTGGCTACACCTTC. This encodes CASSGTGGSLSGYTF.

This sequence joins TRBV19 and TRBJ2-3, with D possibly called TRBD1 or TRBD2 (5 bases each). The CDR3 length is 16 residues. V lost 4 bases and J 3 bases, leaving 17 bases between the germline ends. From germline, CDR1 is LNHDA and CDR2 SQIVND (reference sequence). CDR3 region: CASSTQWGSGTDTQYF. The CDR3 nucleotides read TGTGCCAGTAGTACCCAGTGGGGGAGCGGAACAGATACGCAGTATTTT.

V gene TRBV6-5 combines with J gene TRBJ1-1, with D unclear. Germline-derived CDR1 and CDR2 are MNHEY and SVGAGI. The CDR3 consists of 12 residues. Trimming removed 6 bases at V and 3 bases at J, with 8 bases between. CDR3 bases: TGTGCCAGCAGAACAGACTACACTGAAGCTTTCTTT. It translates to CASRTDYTEAFF.

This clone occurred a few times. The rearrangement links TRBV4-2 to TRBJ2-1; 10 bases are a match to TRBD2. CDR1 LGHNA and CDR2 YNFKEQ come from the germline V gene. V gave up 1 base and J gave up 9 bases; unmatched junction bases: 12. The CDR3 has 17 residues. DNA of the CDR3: TGTGCCAGCAGCCAAGTAGTGCGTGAAGCGGGAGGGTCTGAGCAGTTCTTC. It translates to CASSQVVREAGGSEQFF.

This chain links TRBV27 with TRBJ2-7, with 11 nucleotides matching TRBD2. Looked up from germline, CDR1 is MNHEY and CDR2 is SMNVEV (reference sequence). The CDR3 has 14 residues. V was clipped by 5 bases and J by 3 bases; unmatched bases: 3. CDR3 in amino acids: CASSRLAGRYEQYF. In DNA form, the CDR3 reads TGTGCCAGCAGTCGACTAGCGGGACGCTACGAGCAGTACTTC.

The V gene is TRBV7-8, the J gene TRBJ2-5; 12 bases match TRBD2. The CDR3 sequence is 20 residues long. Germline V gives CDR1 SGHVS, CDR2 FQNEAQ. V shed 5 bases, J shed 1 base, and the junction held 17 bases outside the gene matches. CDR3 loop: CASSPPGGLAGRLFQETQYF. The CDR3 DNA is TGTGCCAGCAGCCCACCCGGGGGACTAGCGGGCCGACTATTCCAAGAGACCCAGTACTTC.

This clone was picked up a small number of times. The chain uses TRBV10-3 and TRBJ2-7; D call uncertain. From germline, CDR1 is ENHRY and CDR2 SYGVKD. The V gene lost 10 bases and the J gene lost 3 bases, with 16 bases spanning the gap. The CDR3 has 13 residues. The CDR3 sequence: CATTSSTSYEQYF. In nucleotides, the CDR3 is TGTGCCACCACAAGTTCGACGAGCTACGAGCAGTACTTC.

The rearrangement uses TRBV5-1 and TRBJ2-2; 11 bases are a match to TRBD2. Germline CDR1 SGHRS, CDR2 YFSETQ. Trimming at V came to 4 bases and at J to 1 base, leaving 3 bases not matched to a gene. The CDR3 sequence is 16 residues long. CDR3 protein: CASSTSGSQNTGELFF. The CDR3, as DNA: TGCGCCAGCAGCACTAGCGGGAGCCAGAACACCGGGGAGCTGTTTTTT.

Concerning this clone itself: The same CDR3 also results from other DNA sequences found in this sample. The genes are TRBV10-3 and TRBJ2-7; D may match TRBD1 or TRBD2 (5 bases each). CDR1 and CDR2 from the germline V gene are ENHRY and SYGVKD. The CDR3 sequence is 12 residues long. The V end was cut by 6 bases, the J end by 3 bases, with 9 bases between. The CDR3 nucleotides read TGTGCCATCAGGACTGGGGGCTACGAGCAGTACTTC. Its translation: CAIRTGGYEQYF.

CDR3 DNA: TGTGCCAGCAGTGAATCGACCAGCCACCAAGAGACCCAGTACTTC. The encoded protein is CASSESTSHQETQYF. V usage is TRBV25-1 and J usage is TRBJ2-5; D is ambiguous. The germline V gene has CDR1 MGHDK and CDR2 SYGVNS. V dropped 1 base and J dropped 0 bases, with 9 bases sitting between them. The CDR3 totals 15 residues. Based on the CDR3 plus reference TRBV25-1 and TRBJ2-5, the full variable domain is EADIYQTPRYLVIGTGKKITLECSQTMGHDKMYWYQQDPGMELHLIHYSYGVNSTEKGDLSSESTVSRIRTEHFPLTLESARPSHTSQYLCASSESTSHQETQYFGPGTRLLVL.

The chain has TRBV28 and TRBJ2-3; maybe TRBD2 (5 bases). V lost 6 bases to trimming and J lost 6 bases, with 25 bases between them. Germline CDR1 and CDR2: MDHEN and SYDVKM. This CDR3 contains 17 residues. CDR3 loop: CASRRPGSVPRADTQYF. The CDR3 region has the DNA TGTGCCAGCAGAAGGCCAGGTAGCGTCCCGCGGGCGGATACGCAGTATTTT.

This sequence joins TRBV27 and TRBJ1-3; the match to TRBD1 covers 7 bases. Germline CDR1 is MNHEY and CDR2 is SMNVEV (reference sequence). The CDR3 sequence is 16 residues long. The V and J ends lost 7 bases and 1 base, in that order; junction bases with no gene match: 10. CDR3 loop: CASIPTGEGSGNTIYF. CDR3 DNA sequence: TGTGCCAGCATCCCCACAGGGGAAGGTTCTGGAAACACCATATATTTT.

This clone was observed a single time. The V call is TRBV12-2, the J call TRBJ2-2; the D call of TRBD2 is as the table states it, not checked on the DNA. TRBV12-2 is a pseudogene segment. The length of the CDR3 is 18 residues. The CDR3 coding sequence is TGTGCAAGTCGCTTATGTTGCGTCCGGGGGTCCCAGGCCGGGGAGCTGTTTTTT. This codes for CASRLCCVRGSQAGELFF.

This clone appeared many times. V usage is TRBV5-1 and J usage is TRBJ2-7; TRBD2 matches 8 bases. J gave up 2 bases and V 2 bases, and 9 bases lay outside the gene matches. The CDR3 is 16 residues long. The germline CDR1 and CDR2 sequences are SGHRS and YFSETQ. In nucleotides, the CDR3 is TGCGCCAGCAGCTTCGGTGCGGGAGGACATACCTACGAGCAGTACTTC. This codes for CASSFGAGGHTYEQYF.

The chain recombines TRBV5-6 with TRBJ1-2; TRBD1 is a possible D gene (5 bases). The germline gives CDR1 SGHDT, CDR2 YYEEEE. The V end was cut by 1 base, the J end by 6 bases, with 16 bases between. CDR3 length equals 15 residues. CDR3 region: CASSLTPGLMNGYTF. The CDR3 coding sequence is TGTGCCAGCAGCTTGACACCAGGGCTCATGAATGGCTACACCTTC.

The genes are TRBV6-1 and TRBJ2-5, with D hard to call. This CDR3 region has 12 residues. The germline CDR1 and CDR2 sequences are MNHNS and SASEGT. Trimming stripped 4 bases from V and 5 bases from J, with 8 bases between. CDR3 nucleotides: TGTGCCAGCAGTGTAGTCCGTGAGACCCAGTACTTC. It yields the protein CASSVVRETQYF.

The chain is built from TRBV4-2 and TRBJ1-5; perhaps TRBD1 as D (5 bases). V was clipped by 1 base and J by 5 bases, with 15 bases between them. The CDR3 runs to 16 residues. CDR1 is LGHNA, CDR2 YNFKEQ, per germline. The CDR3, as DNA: TGTGCCAGCAGCCAAGTTGGGCAGGGTAGGGATCAGCCCCAGCATTTT. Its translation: CASSQVGQGRDQPQHF.

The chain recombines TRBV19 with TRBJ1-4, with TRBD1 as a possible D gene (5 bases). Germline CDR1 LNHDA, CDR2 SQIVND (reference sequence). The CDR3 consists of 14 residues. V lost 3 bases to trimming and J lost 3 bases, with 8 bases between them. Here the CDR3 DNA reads TGTGCCAGTAGTATCAGGGAACCTAATGAAAAACTGTTTTTT. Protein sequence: CASSIREPNEKLFF.

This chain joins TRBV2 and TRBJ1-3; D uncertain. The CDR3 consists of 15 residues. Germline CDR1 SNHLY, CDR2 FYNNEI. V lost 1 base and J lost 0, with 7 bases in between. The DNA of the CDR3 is TGTGCCAGCAGTGAAGGGGGATTCTCTGGAAACACCATATATTTT. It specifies CASSEGGFSGNTIYF.

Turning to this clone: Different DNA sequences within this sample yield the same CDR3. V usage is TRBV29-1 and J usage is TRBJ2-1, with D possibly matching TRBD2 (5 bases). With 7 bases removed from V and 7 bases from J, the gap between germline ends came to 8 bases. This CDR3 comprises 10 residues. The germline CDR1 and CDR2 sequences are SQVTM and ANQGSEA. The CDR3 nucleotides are TGCAGCGGGGGAGAGAATGAGCAGTTCTTC. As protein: CSGGENEQFF.

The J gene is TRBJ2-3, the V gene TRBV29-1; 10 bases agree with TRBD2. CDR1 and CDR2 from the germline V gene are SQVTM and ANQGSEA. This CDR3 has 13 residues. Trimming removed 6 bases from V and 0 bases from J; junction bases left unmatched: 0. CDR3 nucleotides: TGCAGCGTGACTAGCGGGAGCACAGATACGCAGTATTTT. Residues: CSVTSGSTDTQYF.

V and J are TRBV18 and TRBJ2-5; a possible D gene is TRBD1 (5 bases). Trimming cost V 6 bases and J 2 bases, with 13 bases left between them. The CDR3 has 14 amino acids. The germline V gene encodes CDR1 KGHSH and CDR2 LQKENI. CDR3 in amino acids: CASSPRQKQETQYF. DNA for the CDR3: TGTGCCAGCTCTCCTAGACAGAAACAAGAGACCCAGTACTTC.

CDR3 residues: CASSPRRGNMNTEAFF. The CDR3 DNA reads as TGTGCCAGCAGCCCCCGGCGTGGGAACATGAACACTGAAGCTTTCTTT. The J gene is TRBJ1-1, the V gene TRBV7-6; no clear D. The CDR3 spans 16 residues. Trimming pared 5 bases from V and 0 bases from J, leaving 16 bases between. In germline, CDR1 is SGHVS, CDR2 FNYEAQ.

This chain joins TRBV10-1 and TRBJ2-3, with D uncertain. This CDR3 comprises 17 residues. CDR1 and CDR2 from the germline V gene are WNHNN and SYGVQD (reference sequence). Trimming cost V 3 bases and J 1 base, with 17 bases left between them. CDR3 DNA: TGCGCCAGCAGTGAACGATTCCGGACGGATCGCACAGATACGCAGTATTTT. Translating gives CASSERFRTDRTDTQYF.

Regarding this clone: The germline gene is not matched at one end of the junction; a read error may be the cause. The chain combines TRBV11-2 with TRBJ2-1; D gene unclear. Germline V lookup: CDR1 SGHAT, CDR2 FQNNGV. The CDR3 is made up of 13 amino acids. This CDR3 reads CASSPDASRWIVF. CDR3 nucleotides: TGTGCCAGCAGTCCTGACGCCTCGAGATGGATTGTCTTC. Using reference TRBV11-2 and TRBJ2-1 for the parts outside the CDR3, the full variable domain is EAGVAQSPRYKIIEKRQSVAFWCNPISGHATLYWYQQILGQGPKLLIQFQNNGVVDDSQLPKDRFSAERLKGVDSTLKIQPAKLEDSAVYLCASSPDASRWIVFGPGTRLTVL.

The CDR3 nucleotides are TGTGCCAGCAGCGCCGGCGTGGCGGGAGCATACGAGCAGTACTTC. The encoded protein is CASSAGVAGAYEQYF. V usage is TRBV7-9 and J usage is TRBJ2-5; TRBD2 agrees at 7 bases. The J call is doubtful: the DNA matches TRBJ2-7 better. The CDR3 loop spans 15 amino acids. Looked up from germline, CDR1 is SEHNR and CDR2 is FQNEAQ (reference sequence).